These 10 T cell receptor beta chains came from one sample sequenced in a study of PD-1 blockade in classical Hodgkin lymphoma. Time point given: cycle 4 day 1 (C4D1), after more than 5 weeks of nivolumab. Exposure to brentuximab vedotin varied, and each patient had relapsed following autologous stem cell transplantation. Sequenced by immunoSEQ multiplex PCR; TCRdb stores in-frame clones only, minus some. The sample yields around 13,000 clones, roughly 80% seen once. This specimen was peripheral blood mononuclear cells (PBMCs), taken before the fourth cycle of nivolumab. The receptors here all came from a human donor with classical Hodgkin lymphoma.

This sequence joins TRBV10-2 and TRBJ2-5, with no clear D. This CDR3 has 14 amino acids. V lost 2 bases, J lost 1 base, and 8 bases lay in between. Germline V CDR1 and CDR2: WSHSY, SAAADI. The CDR3 region is CASSEVFPQETQYF. The CDR3 nucleotides read TGCGCCAGCAGTGAGGTGTTCCCCCAAGAGACCCAGTACTTC.

V gene TRBV6-1 combines with J gene TRBJ1-5; D remains unclear. V shed 3 bases and J shed 7 bases, with 13 bases lying between them. The V gene's germline CDR1 is MNHNS and CDR2 SASEGT. The CDR3 covers 14 residues. DNA for the CDR3: TGTGCCAGCAGTGACCGGGTCCAGAGACAGCCCCAGCATTTT. Translating gives CASSDRVQRQPQHF.

The CDR3 DNA is TGTGCCAGCAGTTTAGAGGGTCTCTTCCCCAATTCACCCCTCCACTTT. Translating gives CASSLEGLFPNSPLHF. V is TRBV28 and J is TRBJ1-6; D unclear. The CDR3 is made up of 16 amino acids. Germline CDR1 MDHEN, CDR2 SYDVKM. The V gene lost 2 bases and the J gene lost 7 bases, with 15 bases spanning the gap. Based on the CDR3 plus reference TRBV28 and TRBJ1-6, the full variable domain is DVKVTQSSRYLVKRTGEKVFLECVQDMDHENMFWYRQDPGLGLRLIYFSYDVKMKEKGDIPEGYSVSREKKERFSLILESASTNQTSMYLCASSLEGLFPNSPLHFGNGTRLTVT.

This chain joins TRBV19 and TRBJ1-1; perhaps TRBD1 as D (5 bases). The CDR3 is made up of 13 amino acids. CDR1 is LNHDA and CDR2 is SQIVND in the germline V gene (reference sequence). Trimming cost V 4 bases and J 1 base, with 7 bases left between them. The chain's CDR3 is CASSRGKNTEAFF. DNA of the CDR3: TGTGCCAGTAGTAGGGGCAAGAACACTGAAGCTTTCTTT. Using reference TRBV19 and TRBJ1-1 for the parts outside the CDR3, the full variable domain is DGGITQSPKYLFRKEGQNVTLSCEQNLNHDAMYWYRQDPGQGLRLIYYSQIVNDFQKGDIAEGYSVSREKKESFPLTVTSAQKNPTAFYLCASSRGKNTEAFFGQGTRLTVV.

This chain links TRBV4-3 with TRBJ1-1, with TRBD1 matching 10 bases. The CDR3 extends over 16 amino acids. The J segment lost 5 bases and the V segment lost 3 bases, leaving 9 bases of the junction unmatched. In germline, CDR1 is LGHNA, CDR2 YSLEER. The CDR3 spells CASSQVDRGPGTEAFF. Here the CDR3 DNA reads TGCGCCAGCAGCCAGGTCGACAGGGGGCCGGGGACTGAAGCTTTCTTT.

To note about this clone: Mismatch with germline at one junction end may stem from a read error. The chain employs TRBV2 and TRBJ2-7; D unresolved. The CDR3 is 11 residues long. The germline V gene has CDR1 SNHLY and CDR2 FYNNEI. In DNA, the CDR3 is TGTGCCAGCAGTGATCAGACTCAGAAGGACTTC. Translated, it gives CASSDQTQKDF.

The genes are TRBV4-2 and TRBJ1-6; TRBD1 might be the D (5 bases). This CDR3 has 16 amino acids. Germline V gives CDR1 LGHNA, CDR2 YNFKEQ. The ends were cut back, 4 bases at V and 5 bases at J, with 15 bases in the middle. CDR3 protein: CASSRRGVLDNSPLHF. The CDR3 coding sequence is TGTGCCAGCAGCCGCCGGGGGGTATTAGATAATTCACCCCTCCACTTT.

The V and J genes are TRBV7-2 and TRBJ2-7; D unclear. V lost 5 bases to trimming and J lost 3 bases, with 14 bases between them. CDR1 SGHTA and CDR2 FQGNSA come from the germline V gene. The CDR3 runs 14 residues. DNA for the CDR3: TGTGCCAGCAGCACCAATCGGTTATACTACGAGCAGTACTTC. Translating gives CASSTNRLYYEQYF.

The chain is built from TRBV20-1 and TRBJ1-2; 8 bases line up with TRBD1. The junction had 1 base not matched to a gene; V was cut back by 5 bases and J by 8 bases. There are 10 residues in the CDR3. The V gene's germline CDR1 is DFQATT and CDR2 SNEGSKA (reference sequence). In nucleotides, the CDR3 is TGCAGTGCTGGGGACAGGGGCTACACCTTC. It yields the protein CSAGDRGYTF.

The chain employs TRBV4-1 and TRBJ2-2; 8 bases align to TRBD2. CDR1 MGHRA and CDR2 YSYEKL come from the germline V gene. The CDR3 runs to 19 residues. Trimming at V came to 1 base and at J to 2 bases, leaving 12 bases not matched to a gene. CDR3 loop: CASSQVGGALPANTGELFF. CDR3 bases: TGCGCCAGCAGCCAAGTCGGGGGGGCCTTACCCGCAAACACCGGGGAGCTGTTTTTT.